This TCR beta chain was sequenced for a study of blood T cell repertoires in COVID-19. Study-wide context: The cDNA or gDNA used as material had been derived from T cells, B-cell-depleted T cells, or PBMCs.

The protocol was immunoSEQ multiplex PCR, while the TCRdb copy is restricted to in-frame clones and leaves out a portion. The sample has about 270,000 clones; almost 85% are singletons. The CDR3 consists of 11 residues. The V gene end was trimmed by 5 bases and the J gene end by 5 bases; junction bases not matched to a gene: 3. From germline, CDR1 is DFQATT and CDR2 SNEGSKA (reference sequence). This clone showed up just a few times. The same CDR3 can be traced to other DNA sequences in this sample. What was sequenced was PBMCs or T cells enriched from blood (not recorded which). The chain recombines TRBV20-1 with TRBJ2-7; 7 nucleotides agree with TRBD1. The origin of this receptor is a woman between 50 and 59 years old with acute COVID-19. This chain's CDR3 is CSARQGHEQYF. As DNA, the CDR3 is TGCAGTGCTCGACAGGGCCACGAGCAGTACTTC.